Each of the 26 T cell receptor beta chains below was sequenced from the same sample in a study of cytomegalovirus exposure and HLA in healthy donors. Primers included in the PCR were 60 Vbeta and 13 Jbeta primers. The data were produced by immunoSEQ multiplex PCR, yet TCRdb's version contains in-frame clones alone and is incomplete. This sample has 130,000 or so clones; around four fifths occur once, and the top ten carry roughly 2.1%. The sequencing sample was made of PBMCs. The receptors stem from a middle-aged woman in good health and CMV-seronegative.

The CDR3 nucleotides read TGTGCCAGCCGTGGTCCGAGAGCGTTCGTCTACGAGCAGTACTTC. This encodes CASRGPRAFVYEQYF. This sequence joins TRBV6-5 and TRBJ2-7; no firm D call. The CDR3 covers 15 residues. V was shortened by 8 bases and J by 3 bases, with 20 bases between the two germline ends. Germline V gene sequence: CDR1 MNHEY, CDR2 SVGAGI.

The V and J genes are TRBV18 and TRBJ1-3, with 7 bases matching TRBD1. This CDR3 region has 16 residues. Germline CDR1 is KGHSH and CDR2 is LQKENI. The V and J ends lost 3 bases and 0 bases, in that order; junction bases with no gene match: 5. The CDR3 loop is CASSPGQASSGNTIYF. The DNA of the CDR3 is TGTGCCAGCTCACCCGGACAGGCAAGCTCTGGAAACACCATATATTTT.

The chain has TRBV14 and TRBJ2-1, with TRBD2 matching over 10 bases. The V gene end was trimmed by 3 bases and the J gene end by 5 bases; junction bases not matched to a gene: 4. CDR3 length: 15 amino acids. CDR1 SGHDN and CDR2 FVKESK come from the germline V gene. CDR3 sequence: CASSQGLAKNNEQFF. As DNA, the CDR3 is TGTGCCAGCAGCCAGGGACTAGCGAAGAACAATGAGCAGTTCTTC.

The rearrangement joins TRBV21-1 to TRBJ2-1; TRBD2 reflects the table's D call only, with no check against the DNA. TRBV21-1 is tagged as a pseudogene. The CDR3 has 17 amino acids. The CDR3 spells CASSKGVKRERSNEQFF. CDR3 nucleotides: TGTGCCAGCAGCAAAGGAGTTAAGCGGGAGAGGTCCAATGAGCAGTTCTTC.

The V gene is TRBV14, the J gene TRBJ1-2, with unresolved D. Trimming shortened V by 0 bases and J by 4 bases, and 12 bases separated the two germline ends. This CDR3 comprises 15 residues. Germline CDR1 SGHDN, CDR2 FVKESK. The CDR3 loop is CASSQDRTGGYGYTF. Here the CDR3 DNA reads TGTGCCAGCAGCCAAGATCGTACGGGTGGCTATGGCTACACCTTC.

The rearrangement links TRBV7-9 to TRBJ2-1; 10 positions agree with TRBD1. The germline CDR1 and CDR2 sequences are SEHNR and FQNEAQ (reference sequence). V was clipped by 3 bases and J by 12 bases; unmatched bases: 2. The CDR3 totals 12 residues. This CDR3 reads CASSFRDRGQFF. The CDR3 DNA reads as TGTGCCAGCAGCTTTCGGGACAGGGGGCAGTTCTTC.

A remark on this clone: This same CDR3 is encoded by further DNA sequences in the sample. The chain combines TRBV27 with TRBJ2-2, with D possibly matching TRBD2 (6 bases). CDR1 MNHEY and CDR2 SMNVEV come from the germline V gene (reference sequence). The CDR3 has 18 amino acids. V dropped 5 bases and J dropped 6 bases, with 25 bases sitting between them. The CDR3 here is CASSLLGAGLGMAGELFF. CDR3 nucleotides: TGTGCCAGCAGTCTCCTGGGCGCGGGGCTGGGGATGGCCGGGGAGCTGTTTTTT.

The chain joins TRBV7-8 to TRBJ1-4; D is undetermined. Trimming pared 5 bases from V and 5 bases from J, leaving 6 bases between. The CDR3 sequence is 12 residues long. Germline CDR1 reads SGHVS; CDR2 reads FQNEAQ. This chain's CDR3 is CASSPNNEKLFF. The CDR3 DNA reads TGTGCCAGCAGCCCTAACAATGAAAAACTGTTTTTT. The full variable domain, in which reference TRBV7-8 and TRBJ1-4 provide the parts outside the CDR3, is GAGVSQSPRYKVAKRGQDVALRCDPISGHVSLFWYQQALGQGPEFLTYFQNEAQLDKSGLPSDRFFAERPEGSVSTLKIQRTQQEDSAVYLCASSPNNEKLFFGSGTQLSVL.

The chain uses TRBV9 and TRBJ1-4; maybe TRBD1 (6 bases). CDR1 is SGDLS and CDR2 is YYNGEE in the germline V gene. The CDR3 length is 15 residues. Trimming stripped 2 bases from V and 0 bases from J, with 8 bases between. The CDR3 DNA reads as TGTGCCAGCAGCGTTGAGGGGGCAACTAATGAAAAACTGTTTTTT. Residues: CASSVEGATNEKLFF.

The chain carries TRBV6-4 and TRBJ2-3; 11 bases are shared with TRBD2. Germline loops: CDR1 MRHNA, CDR2 SNTAGT. This CDR3 has 15 residues. V trimming: 5 bases; J trimming: 4 bases; junction bases outside the gene matches: 5. The chain's CDR3 is CASSRLAGGSDTQYF. The CDR3 region has the DNA TGTGCCAGCAGTAGATTAGCGGGAGGGTCAGATACGCAGTATTTT.

The chain is built from TRBV10-3 and TRBJ2-5; D might be TRBD1 (6 bases). CDR1 is ENHRY and CDR2 is SYGVKD in the germline V gene. The V end was cut by 10 bases, the J end by 5 bases, with 17 bases between. The CDR3 sequence is 13 residues long. The CDR3: CATTWAGEETQYF. Written as DNA, the CDR3 is TGTGCCACCACGTGGGCAGGGGAGGAGACCCAGTACTTC.

V gene TRBV5-4 combines with J gene TRBJ1-2, with 8 bases aligning to TRBD1. This CDR3 has 15 amino acids. With V trimmed by 5 bases and J by 3 bases, 9 bases remained unmatched. The germline gives CDR1 SGHNT, CDR2 YYREEE (reference sequence). CDR3 coding DNA: TGTGCCAGCAGTATGATCGGGACAGGAGACTATGGCTACACCTTC. This translates into CASSMIGTGDYGYTF.

The V call is TRBV6-6, the J call TRBJ2-2; 7 bases are a match to TRBD2. CDR1 and CDR2 (germline): MNHNY, SVGAGI (reference sequence). The CDR3 is 15 amino acids. The J segment lost 0 bases and the V segment lost 2 bases, leaving 0 bases of the junction unmatched. This CDR3 reads CASSYRGANTGELFF. The CDR3 DNA follows: TGTGCCAGCAGTTACCGGGGGGCGAACACCGGGGAGCTGTTTTTT.

This clone was picked up one time. The V call is TRBV4-3, the J call TRBJ2-4, with D perhaps TRBD2 (6 bases). There are 14 residues in the CDR3. Germline lookup yields CDR1 LGHNA and CDR2 YSLEER. V was cut by 2 bases and J by 8 bases, with 13 bases left in between. In nucleotides, the CDR3 is TGCGCCAGCAGCCAAATCGGGGGAGCACACATTCAGTACTTC. This codes for CASSQIGGAHIQYF.

The rearrangement links TRBV28 to TRBJ1-2; TRBD1 matches 7 bases. V lost 4 bases to trimming and J lost 5 bases; unmatched junction nucleotides: 4. Germline CDR1 and CDR2: MDHEN and SYDVKM. CDR3 length equals 13 residues. CDR3 in amino acids: CASSSGQVYGYTF. The CDR3 DNA reads TGTGCCAGCAGTTCCGGACAGGTTTATGGCTACACCTTC.

The V and J genes are TRBV28 and TRBJ1-3, with D tentatively TRBD1 (6 bases). Germline V CDR1 and CDR2: MDHEN, SYDVKM. Trimming removed 4 bases from V and 2 bases from J, with 15 bases in between. CDR3 size: 16 residues. CDR3 region: CASSSPPEGAGNTIYF. CDR3 nucleotides: TGTGCCAGCAGTTCCCCTCCCGAGGGGGCTGGAAACACCATATATTTT.

V gene TRBV5-5 combines with J gene TRBJ1-1; possible D gene TRBD1, 5 bases. CDR3 length: 13 residues. CDR1 SGHKS and CDR2 YYEKEE come from the germline V gene (reference sequence). Trimming shortened V by 4 bases and J by 4 bases, and 11 bases separated the two germline ends. The CDR3 DNA is TGTGCCAGCAGCCCCCCGACAGTCACTGAAGCTTTCTTT. Protein product: CASSPPTVTEAFF.

The chain has TRBV10-3 and TRBJ2-1; TRBD1 might be the D (6 bases). Germline V gene data show CDR1 as ENHRY and CDR2 as SYGVKD. Trimming pared 5 bases from V and 15 bases from J, leaving 17 bases between. The CDR3 consists of 12 residues. CDR3 sequence: CAISPNRDKPFF. CDR3 nucleotide sequence: TGTGCCATCAGTCCAAACCGGGACAAGCCGTTCTTC.

The chain couples TRBV6-6 to TRBJ1-1, with 7 bases matching TRBD1. Germline V gene sequence: CDR1 MNHNY, CDR2 SVGAGI (reference sequence). The CDR3 is made up of 15 amino acids. J lost 3 bases, V lost 5 bases, and 9 bases had no gene match. CDR3 sequence: CASSGNYRGDTEAFF. The CDR3 DNA follows: TGTGCCAGCAGTGGGAACTACAGGGGCGACACTGAAGCTTTCTTT.

This CDR3 is CASSLWFSGANVLTF. CDR3 DNA sequence: TGTGCCAGCAGCCTATGGTTCTCTGGGGCCAACGTCCTGACTTTC. The gene calls are TRBV5-6 and TRBJ2-6; D gene ambiguous. Germline values: CDR1 SGHDT, CDR2 YYEEEE. With 4 bases removed from V and 0 bases from J, the gap between germline ends came to 8 bases. CDR3 length equals 15 residues.

On this clone: Relative to the germline gene, one junction end is altered; a read error may explain this. The chain employs TRBV19 and TRBJ2-2, with TRBD2 matching 13 bases. Germline assignment: CDR1 LNHDA and CDR2 SQIVND (reference sequence). The CDR3 covers 17 residues. In nucleotides, the CDR3 is TGTGCCAGTAGGATAGGACTAGCGGGAGTGAACACCGGGGAGCTGTTTTTT. Amino acid sequence: CASRIGLAGVNTGELFF.

The chain links TRBV4-2 to TRBJ2-5, with D possibly TRBD2 on 7 matching bases. Germline CDR1 and CDR2: LGHNA and YNFKEQ. The CDR3 totals 17 residues. V was clipped by 5 bases and J by 4 bases, with 23 bases between them. The CDR3 DNA reads TGTGCCAGCAGCGTTTTAGGGGGGGAGTTGGACGCAGAGACCCAGTACTTC. It is translated as CASSVLGGELDAETQYF.

J is TRBJ2-7 and V is TRBV7-9, with D possibly TRBD2 on 7 matching bases. Trimming left V 5 bases short and J 3 bases short, with 14 bases between. Looked up from germline, CDR1 is SEHNR and CDR2 is FQNEAQ (reference sequence). This CDR3 is 14 amino acids long. Here the CDR3 DNA reads TGTGCCAGCAGCACCGAGGGGGGGGACTACGAGCAGTACTTC. This translates into CASSTEGGDYEQYF.

The chain joins TRBV5-6 to TRBJ2-7; 7 nucleotides align to TRBD1. The CDR3 loop spans 14 amino acids. Trimming took 0 bases from V and 5 from J; bases not matched to a gene: 5. Looked up from germline, CDR1 is SGHDT and CDR2 is YYEEEE. CDR3 sequence (DNA): TGTGCCAGCAGCTTGGGGACAGGCACCCACGAGCAGTACTTC. Amino acid sequence: CASSLGTGTHEQYF.

This rearrangement joins TRBV6-1 to TRBJ2-5; TRBD1 agrees at 7 bases. The J call is uncertain, as TRBJ2-7 better fits the DNA end. CDR1 is MNHNS and CDR2 is SASEGT in the germline V gene. There are 12 residues in the CDR3. CDR3 loop: CASSGQGYEQYF. CDR3 nucleotides: TGTGCCAGCAGTGGACAGGGCTACGAGCAGTACTTC.

The chain combines TRBV5-1 with TRBJ2-5; 7 bases agree with TRBD1. The CDR3 contains 14 residues. The germline V gene has CDR1 SGHRS and CDR2 YFSETQ. V gave up 0 bases and J gave up 11 bases; unmatched junction bases: 10. CDR3 sequence reads: CASSLAGTAVEQYF. In DNA, the CDR3 is TGCGCCAGCAGCTTGGCCGGGACAGCTGTGGAGCAGTACTTC.